These 4 T cell receptor beta chains came from one sample sequenced in a study of blood T cells in healthy people across ages. Primers used in a second PCR of roughly 7 to 12 cycles were a sample-barcoded 5' primer and a J-beta primer mix. TCRdb used MiXCR to reprocess the 5' RACE reads, holding one entry per CDR3 protein. Here the sample spans around 1,800,000 distinct CDR3 sequences, roughly two fifths being singletons. The sample taken for sequencing was blood. These TCRs come from a human donor in good health.

Only a few counts were recorded for this clonotype. The J gene is TRBJ2-5, the V gene TRBV12-5; the D is unclear. Germline lookup yields CDR1 LGHNT and CDR2 FRNRAP. V shed 1 base and J shed 5 bases, with 11 bases lying between them. There are 14 residues in the CDR3. CDR3 sequence: CASGLGLQEETQYF. Here the CDR3 DNA reads TGTGCTAGTGGTTTGGGACTCCAGGAGGAGACCCAGTACTTC.

CDR3 in amino acids: CASSQATEGLNNEQFF. CDR3 DNA sequence: TGCGCCAGCAGCCAAGCGACAGAGGGCCTCAACAATGAGCAGTTCTTC. This chain uses TRBV4-3 with TRBJ2-1; tentatively, D is TRBD1 or TRBD2 (5 bases each). In germline, CDR1 is LGHNA, CDR2 YSLEER. This CDR3 spans 16 amino acids. The ends were cut back, 1 base at V and 5 bases at J, with 15 bases in the middle.

The chain is built from TRBV5-1 and TRBJ1-1; the match to TRBD1 covers 7 bases. The germline V gene has CDR1 SGHRS and CDR2 YFSETQ. J was trimmed by 2 bases and V by 2 bases; bases with no gene match: 6. The CDR3 sequence is 15 residues long. CDR3 coding DNA: TGCGCCAGCAGCTTCACAGGGGTTGGAAACACTGAAGCTTTCTTT. It specifies CASSFTGVGNTEAFF.

In its sample, this clonotype was seen many times. This chain connects TRBV10-3 to TRBJ2-7, with D tentatively TRBD2 (6 bases). Trimming stripped 3 bases from V and 3 bases from J, with 18 bases between. The CDR3 has 16 amino acids. Germline V gene data show CDR1 as ENHRY and CDR2 as SYGVKD. The CDR3 protein is CAISDPGDAAFYEQYF. The CDR3 DNA follows: TGTGCCATCAGTGATCCGGGGGACGCCGCGTTCTACGAGCAGTACTTC.